This record concerns one TCR beta chain sequence. This specimen belongs to a study of blood T cell repertoires in COVID-19. Overall study context: The United States, Italy and Spain supplied acute and convalescent COVID-19 samples. From T cells, B-cell-depleted T cells, or PBMCs came the material, which was cDNA or gDNA.

The CDR3 contains 17 residues. Germline CDR1 is SGHNT and CDR2 is YENEEA. Trimming cost V 1 base and J 4 bases, with 16 bases left between them. Using immunoSEQ multiplex PCR, the repertoire was profiled, and TCRdb retains in-frame clones only, with some absent. The table lists about 260,000 clones, about 90% of them singletons. Material: PBMCs or T cells enriched from blood (not recorded which). This sequence was found in a man aged 45-60 years who had been exposed to COVID-19. This chain connects TRBV11-3 to TRBJ2-2; no firm D call. CDR3: CASSLVLGVRSTGELFF. CDR3 DNA: TGTGCCAGCAGCTTAGTTTTAGGAGTCCGAAGCACCGGGGAGCTGTTTTTT. The full variable domain, in which reference TRBV11-3 and TRBJ2-2 provide the parts outside the CDR3, is EAGVVQSPRYKIIEKKQPVAFWCNPISGHNTLYWYLQNLGQGPELLIRYENEEAVDDSQLPKDRFSAERLKGVDSTLKIQPAELGDSAVYLCASSLVLGVRSTGELFFGEGSRLTVL.